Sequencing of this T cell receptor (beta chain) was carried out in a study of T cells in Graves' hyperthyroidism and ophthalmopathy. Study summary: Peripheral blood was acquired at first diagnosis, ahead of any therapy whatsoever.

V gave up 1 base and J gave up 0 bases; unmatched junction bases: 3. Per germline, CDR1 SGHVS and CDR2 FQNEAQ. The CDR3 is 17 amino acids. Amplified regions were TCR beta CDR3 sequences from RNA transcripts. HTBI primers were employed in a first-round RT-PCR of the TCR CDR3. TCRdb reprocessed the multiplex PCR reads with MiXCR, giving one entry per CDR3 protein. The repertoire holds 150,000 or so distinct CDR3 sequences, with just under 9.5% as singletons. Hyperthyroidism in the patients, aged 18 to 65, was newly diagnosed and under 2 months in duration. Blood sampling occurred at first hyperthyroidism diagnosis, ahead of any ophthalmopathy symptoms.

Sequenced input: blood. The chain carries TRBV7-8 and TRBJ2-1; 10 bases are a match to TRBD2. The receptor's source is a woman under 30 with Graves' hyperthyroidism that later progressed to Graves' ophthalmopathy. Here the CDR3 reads CASSLGPSGGSYNEQFF. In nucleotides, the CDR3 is TGTGCCAGCAGCTTAGGTCCTAGCGGGGGCTCCTACAATGAGCAGTTCTTC.